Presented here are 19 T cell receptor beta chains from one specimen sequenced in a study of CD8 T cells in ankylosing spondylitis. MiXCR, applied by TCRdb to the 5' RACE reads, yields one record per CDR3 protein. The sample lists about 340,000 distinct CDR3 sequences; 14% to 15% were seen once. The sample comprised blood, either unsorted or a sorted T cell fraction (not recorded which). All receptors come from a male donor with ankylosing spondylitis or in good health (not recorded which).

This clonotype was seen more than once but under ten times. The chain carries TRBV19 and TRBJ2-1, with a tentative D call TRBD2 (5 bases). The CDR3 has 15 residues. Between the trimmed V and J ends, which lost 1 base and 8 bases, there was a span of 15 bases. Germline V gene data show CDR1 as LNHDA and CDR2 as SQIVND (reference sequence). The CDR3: CASSIVLGAVDEQFF. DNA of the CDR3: TGTGCCAGTAGTATAGTCCTGGGAGCGGTAGATGAGCAGTTCTTC.

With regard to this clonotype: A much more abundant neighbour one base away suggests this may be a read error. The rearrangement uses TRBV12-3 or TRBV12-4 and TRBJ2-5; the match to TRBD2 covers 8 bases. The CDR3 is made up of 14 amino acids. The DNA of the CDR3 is TGTGCCAGCAGGTTAGCTAGCGGGCAAGAGACCCAGTACTTC. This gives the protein CASRLASGQETQYF.

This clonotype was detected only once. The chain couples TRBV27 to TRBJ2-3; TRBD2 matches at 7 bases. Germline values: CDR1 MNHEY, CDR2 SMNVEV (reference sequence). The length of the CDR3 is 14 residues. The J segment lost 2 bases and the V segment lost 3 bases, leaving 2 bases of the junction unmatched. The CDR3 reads CASSFTSATDTQYF. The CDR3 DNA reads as TGTGCCAGCAGTTTCACTAGCGCCACAGATACGCAGTATTTT.

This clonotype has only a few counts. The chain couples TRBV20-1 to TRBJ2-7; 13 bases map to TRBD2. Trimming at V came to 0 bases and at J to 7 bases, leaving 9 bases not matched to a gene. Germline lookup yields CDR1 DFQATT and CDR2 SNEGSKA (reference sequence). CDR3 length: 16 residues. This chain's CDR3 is CSARDARLAGGYEQYF. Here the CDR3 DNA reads TGCAGTGCTAGAGATGCTCGACTAGCGGGAGGTTATGAGCAGTACTTC.

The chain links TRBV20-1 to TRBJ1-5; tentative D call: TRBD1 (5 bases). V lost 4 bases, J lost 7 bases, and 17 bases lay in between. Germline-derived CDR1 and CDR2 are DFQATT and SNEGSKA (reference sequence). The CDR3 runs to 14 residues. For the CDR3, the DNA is TGCAGTGCTATAACCGGGGGTTGGGGACAGCCCCAGCATTTT. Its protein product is CSAITGGWGQPQHF.

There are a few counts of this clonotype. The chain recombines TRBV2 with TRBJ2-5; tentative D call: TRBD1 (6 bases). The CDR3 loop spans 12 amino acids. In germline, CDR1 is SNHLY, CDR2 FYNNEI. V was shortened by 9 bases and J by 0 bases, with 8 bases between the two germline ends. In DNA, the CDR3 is TGTGCCAGTCAGGGGTACCAAGAGACCCAGTACTTC. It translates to CASQGYQETQYF.

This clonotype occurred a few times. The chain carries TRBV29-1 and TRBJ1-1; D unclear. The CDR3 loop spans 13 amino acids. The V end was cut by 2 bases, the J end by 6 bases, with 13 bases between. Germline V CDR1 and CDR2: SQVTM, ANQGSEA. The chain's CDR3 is CSVERPLSAEAFF. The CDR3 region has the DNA TGCAGCGTTGAAAGGCCCCTAAGCGCTGAAGCTTTCTTT.

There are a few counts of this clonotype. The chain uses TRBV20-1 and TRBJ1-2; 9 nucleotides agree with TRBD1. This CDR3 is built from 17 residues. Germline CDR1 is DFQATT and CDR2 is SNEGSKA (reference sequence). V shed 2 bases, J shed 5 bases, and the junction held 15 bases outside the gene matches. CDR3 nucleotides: TGCAGTGCTAGACCTAACAGGGGGCTCCCTCAATTATATGGCTACACCTTC. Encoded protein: CSARPNRGLPQLYGYTF.

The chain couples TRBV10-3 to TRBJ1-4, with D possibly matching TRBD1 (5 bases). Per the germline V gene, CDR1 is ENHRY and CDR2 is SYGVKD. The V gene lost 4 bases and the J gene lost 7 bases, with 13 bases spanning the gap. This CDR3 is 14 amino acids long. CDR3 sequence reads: CAISGAAGAEKLFF. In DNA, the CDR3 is TGTGCCATCAGTGGGGCCGCCGGGGCTGAAAAACTGTTTTTT.

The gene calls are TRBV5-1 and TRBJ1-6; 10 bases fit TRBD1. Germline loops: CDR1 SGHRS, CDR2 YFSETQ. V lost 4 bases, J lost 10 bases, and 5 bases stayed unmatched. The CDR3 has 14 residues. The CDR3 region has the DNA TGCGCCAGCAGCCGGGACAGGGGCGAATCACCCCTCCACTTT. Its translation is CASSRDRGESPLHF.

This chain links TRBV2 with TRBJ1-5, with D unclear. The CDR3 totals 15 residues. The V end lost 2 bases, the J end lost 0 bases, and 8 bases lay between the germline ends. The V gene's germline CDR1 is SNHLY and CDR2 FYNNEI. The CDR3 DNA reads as TGTGCCAGCAGTGAAAGGCGGTCTAGCAATCAGCCCCAGCATTTT. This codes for CASSERRSSNQPQHF.

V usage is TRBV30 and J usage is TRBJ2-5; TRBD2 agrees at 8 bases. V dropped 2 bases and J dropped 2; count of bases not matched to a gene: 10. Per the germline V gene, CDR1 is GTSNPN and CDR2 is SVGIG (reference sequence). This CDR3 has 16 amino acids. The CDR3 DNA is TGTGCCTGGAGTCCAACCTGGGTAGCGGGGCAAGAGACCCAGTACTTC. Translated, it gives CAWSPTWVAGQETQYF.

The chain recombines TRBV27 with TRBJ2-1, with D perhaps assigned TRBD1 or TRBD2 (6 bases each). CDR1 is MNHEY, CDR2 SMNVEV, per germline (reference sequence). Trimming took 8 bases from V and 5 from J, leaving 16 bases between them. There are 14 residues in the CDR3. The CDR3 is CASAKQGLDNEQFF. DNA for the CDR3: TGTGCCAGCGCGAAACAGGGACTTGACAATGAGCAGTTCTTC.

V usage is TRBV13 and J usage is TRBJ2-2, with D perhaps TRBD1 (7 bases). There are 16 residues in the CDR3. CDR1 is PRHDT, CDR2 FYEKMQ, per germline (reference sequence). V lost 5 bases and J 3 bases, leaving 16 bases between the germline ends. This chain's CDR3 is CASSPPGRGDTGELFF. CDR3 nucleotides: TGTGCCAGCAGCCCGCCCGGCAGGGGGGACACCGGGGAGCTGTTTTTT.

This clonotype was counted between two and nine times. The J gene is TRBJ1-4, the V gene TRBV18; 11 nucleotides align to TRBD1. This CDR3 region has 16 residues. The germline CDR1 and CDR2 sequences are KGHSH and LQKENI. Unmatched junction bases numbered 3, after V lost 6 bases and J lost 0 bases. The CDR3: CASSPGQGATNEKLFF. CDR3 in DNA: TGTGCCAGCTCGCCGGGACAGGGGGCAACTAATGAAAAACTGTTTTTT.

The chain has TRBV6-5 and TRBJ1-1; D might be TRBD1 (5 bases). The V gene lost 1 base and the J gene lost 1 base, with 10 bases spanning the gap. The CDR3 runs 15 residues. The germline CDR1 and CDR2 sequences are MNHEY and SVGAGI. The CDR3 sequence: CASSYYGAENTEAFF. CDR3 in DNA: TGTGCCAGCAGTTACTACGGGGCTGAGAACACTGAAGCTTTCTTT.

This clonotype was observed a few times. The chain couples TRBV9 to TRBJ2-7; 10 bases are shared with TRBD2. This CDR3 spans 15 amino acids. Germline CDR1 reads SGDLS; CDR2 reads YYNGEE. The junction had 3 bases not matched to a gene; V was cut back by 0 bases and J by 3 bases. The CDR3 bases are TGTGCCAGCAGCGTAGAGGCTAGCGGGAGCTACGAGCAGTACTTC. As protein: CASSVEASGSYEQYF.

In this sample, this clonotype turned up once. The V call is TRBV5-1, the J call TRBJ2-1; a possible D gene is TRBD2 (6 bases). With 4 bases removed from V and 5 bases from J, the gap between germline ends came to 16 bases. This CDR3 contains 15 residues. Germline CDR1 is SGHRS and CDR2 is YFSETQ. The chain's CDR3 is CASSVTGSSHNEQFF. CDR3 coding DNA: TGCGCCAGCAGCGTGACCGGGAGTTCCCACAATGAGCAGTTCTTC. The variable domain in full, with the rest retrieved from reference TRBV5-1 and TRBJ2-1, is KAGVTQTPRYLIKTRGQQVTLSCSPISGHRSVSWYQQTPGQGLQFLFEYFSETQRNKGNFPGRFSGRQFSNSRSEMNVSTLELGDSALYLCASSVTGSSHNEQFFGPGTRLTVL.

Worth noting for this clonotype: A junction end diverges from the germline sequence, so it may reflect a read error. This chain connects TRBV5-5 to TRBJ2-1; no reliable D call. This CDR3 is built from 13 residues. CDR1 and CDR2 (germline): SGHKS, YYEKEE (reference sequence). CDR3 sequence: CASSLDPYSEQFF. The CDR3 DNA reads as TGTGCCAGCAGCTTGGACCCCTACAGTGAGCAGTTCTTC.